One sample yielded the 22 T cell receptor beta chains listed below, sequenced in a study of T cell responses to AZD1222 COVID-19 vaccine. Libraries were prepared by immunoSEQ multiplex PCR; TCRdb keeps only in-frame clonotypes and omits some of them. The data contain about 190,000 clones, roughly 92% of them singletons. The source was peripheral blood, collected on day 0 of AZD1222 vaccination. All receptors derive from an adult in good health.

The rearrangement uses TRBV19 and TRBJ1-1, with D unresolved. The germline CDR1 and CDR2 sequences are LNHDA and SQIVND (reference sequence). This CDR3 region has 13 residues. V dropped 6 bases and J dropped 0 bases, with 8 bases sitting between them. This chain's CDR3 is CASRDYMNTEAFF. CDR3 in DNA: TGTGCCAGTAGGGACTACATGAACACTGAAGCTTTCTTT.

This clone has just one count. The chain carries TRBV4-3 and TRBJ2-3, with 10 bases aligning to TRBD2. The CDR3 has 17 amino acids. From germline, CDR1 is LGHNA and CDR2 YSLEER. V was clipped by 0 bases and J by 5 bases; unmatched bases: 8. CDR3 sequence: CASSQEPSSGGGDTQYF. The DNA of the CDR3 is TGCGCCAGCAGCCAAGAACCCTCTAGCGGGGGTGGAGATACGCAGTATTTT.

This sequence joins TRBV7-2 and TRBJ2-1, with TRBD2 matching over 9 bases. In germline, CDR1 is SGHTA, CDR2 FQGNSA. The CDR3 is made up of 16 amino acids. The junction had 10 bases not matched to a gene; V was cut back by 5 bases and J by 5 bases. The CDR3 region is CASSRGGGDINNEQFF. The CDR3 region has the DNA TGTGCCAGCAGCAGGGGCGGGGGGGATATAAACAATGAGCAGTTCTTC.

V and J are TRBV7-9 and TRBJ1-3; D perhaps matches TRBD1 (5 bases). V lost 1 base to trimming and J lost 0 bases, with 7 bases between them. Germline V lookup: CDR1 SEHNR, CDR2 FQNEAQ (reference sequence). This CDR3 spans 15 amino acids. The CDR3 protein is CASSLGDYSGNTIYF. The CDR3 DNA follows: TGTGCCAGCAGCTTAGGGGACTACTCTGGAAACACCATATATTTT.

In this sample, this clone turned up once. The chain carries TRBV28 and TRBJ1-2; D is perhaps TRBD1 (6 bases). From germline, CDR1 is MDHEN and CDR2 SYDVKM. V lost 5 bases and J lost 4, with 14 bases in between. The CDR3 loop spans 14 amino acids. The CDR3 DNA sequence: TGTGCCAGCAGTCTGCATACAGGGACCTATGGCTACACCTTC. This sequence encodes CASSLHTGTYGYTF.

This chain uses TRBV3-1 (or the pseudogene TRBV3-2) with TRBJ1-5; 11 nucleotides align to TRBD1. Germline CDR1 and CDR2: LGHDT and YNNKEL (reference sequence). Losses at the gene ends were 5 bases for V and 11 bases for J; bases not matched to a gene: 8. The CDR3 sequence is 14 residues long. The CDR3 reads CASSDGQGAFAQHF. In DNA, the CDR3 is TGTGCCAGCAGCGACGGACAGGGGGCCTTCGCCCAGCATTTT.

The chain combines TRBV7-8 with TRBJ1-5; no reliable D call. From germline, CDR1 is SGHVS and CDR2 FQNEAQ. The CDR3 covers 13 residues. V lost 5 bases and J lost 3, with 8 bases in between. CDR3 residues: CASSASSNQPQHF. The CDR3 DNA is TGTGCCAGCAGCGCCAGCTCCAATCAGCCCCAGCATTTT.

The chain combines TRBV6-6 with TRBJ1-1, with no clear D. The CDR3 covers 12 residues. V gave up 7 bases and J gave up 0 bases, with 6 bases separating them. The germline gives CDR1 MNHNY, CDR2 SVGAGI (reference sequence). CDR3: CASTLMNTEAFF. In DNA form, the CDR3 reads TGTGCCAGCACCCTGATGAACACTGAAGCTTTCTTT.

This clone was recorded a few times. The V and J genes are TRBV2 and TRBJ1-6, with D tentatively TRBD1 (6 bases). The CDR3 extends over 13 amino acids. The germline V and J ends were trimmed by 7 bases and 9 bases, with 13 bases remaining between them. The V gene's germline CDR1 is SNHLY and CDR2 FYNNEI. CDR3 residues: CASNPGHGSPLHF. The DNA of the CDR3 is TGTGCCAGCAACCCGGGACACGGTTCACCCCTCCACTTT.

This chain uses TRBV20-1 with TRBJ2-5; perhaps TRBD1 as D (5 bases). The CDR3 has 11 residues. Germline CDR1 is DFQATT and CDR2 is SNEGSKA (reference sequence). The germline V and J ends were trimmed by 6 bases and 4 bases, with 9 bases remaining between them. CDR3 amino acids: CSARGLETQYF. The CDR3 bases are TGCAGTGCAAGGGGATTAGAGACCCAGTACTTC.

The chain links TRBV29-1 to TRBJ2-1; TRBD2 aligns across 7 bases. The V and J ends lost 4 bases and 4 bases, in that order; junction bases with no gene match: 4. The germline V gene encodes CDR1 SQVTM and CDR2 ANQGSEA. The CDR3 totals 13 residues. CDR3 amino acids: CSVVTSLYNEQFF. The CDR3 DNA is TGCAGCGTTGTGACTAGCTTATACAATGAGCAGTTCTTC.

The CDR3 here is CATAPWGDNYGYTF. The CDR3 DNA reads TGTGCCACCGCCCCCTGGGGGGACAACTATGGCTACACCTTC. This rearrangement joins TRBV19 to TRBJ1-2; possibly TRBD1 for D (5 bases). Trimming removed 10 bases from V and 2 bases from J, with 17 bases in between. Germline V gives CDR1 LNHDA, CDR2 SQIVND (reference sequence). This CDR3 comprises 14 residues. Combining the CDR3 with reference TRBV19 and TRBJ1-2 gives the whole variable domain DGGITQSPKYLFRKEGQNVTLSCEQNLNHDAMYWYRQDPGQGLRLIYYSQIVNDFQKGDIAEGYSVSREKKESFPLTVTSAQKNPTAFYLCATAPWGDNYGYTFGSGTRLTVV.

The chain recombines TRBV18 with TRBJ1-3; maybe TRBD1 (6 bases). CDR3 length: 16 residues. Trimming pared 3 bases from V and 0 bases from J, leaving 12 bases between. Looked up from germline, CDR1 is KGHSH and CDR2 is LQKENI. This CDR3 is CASSPLQGGSGNTIYF. Written as DNA, the CDR3 is TGTGCCAGCTCACCTCTACAGGGTGGCTCTGGAAACACCATATATTTT.

This rearrangement joins TRBV9 to TRBJ2-1, with 12 bases fitting TRBD2. With 3 bases clipped from V and 8 bases from J, the junction kept 12 bases outside the gene matches. CDR1 and CDR2 (germline): SGDLS, YYNGEE. This CDR3 is 17 amino acids long. CDR3 in amino acids: CASSADPLAGGQHEQFF. CDR3 bases: TGTGCCAGCAGCGCCGACCCCCTAGCGGGGGGGCAGCATGAGCAGTTCTTC.

The rearrangement links TRBV6-6 to TRBJ1-1; D perhaps matches TRBD1 (5 bases). CDR1 is MNHNY and CDR2 is SVGAGI in the germline V gene (reference sequence). V was pared by 10 bases and J by 5 bases, with 17 bases between. This CDR3 region has 13 residues. Here the CDR3 DNA reads TGTGCCACCCAGGCGGGGCTCGGAACTGAAGCTTTCTTT. Translation gives CATQAGLGTEAFF.

The V gene is TRBV6-5, the J gene TRBJ1-1; perhaps TRBD1 as D (5 bases). Germline CDR1 and CDR2: MNHEY and SVGAGI. The V and J ends lost 6 bases and 8 bases respectively, with 19 bases between them. The CDR3 extends over 14 amino acids. CDR3 DNA: TGTGCCAGCAGCCTCCAGGGACCCGGGACGGAAGCTTTCTTT. It is translated as CASSLQGPGTEAFF.

V gene TRBV28 combines with J gene TRBJ1-6, with D possibly being TRBD1 (5 bases). CDR1 is MDHEN and CDR2 is SYDVKM in the germline V gene. V gave up 9 bases and J gave up 4 bases, with 22 bases separating them. This CDR3 is built from 17 residues. The CDR3 DNA follows: TGTGCCAGTTTGGGCGGGGGAAATCGGGGATATAATTCACCCCTCCACTTT. As protein: CASLGGGNRGYNSPLHF.

The chain couples TRBV11-2 to TRBJ2-5; D is ambiguous. Germline V lookup: CDR1 SGHAT, CDR2 FQNNGV. This CDR3 has 15 amino acids. Trimming removed 5 bases at V and 6 bases at J, with 19 bases between. The DNA for the CDR3 is TGTGCCAGCAGCCCTAGGGCCCCCCATTACCAGACCCAGTACTTC. As protein: CASSPRAPHYQTQYF.

The gene calls are TRBV28 and TRBJ2-2; a weak D match, TRBD2 (5 bases). The CDR3 is 16 amino acids. Trimming removed 3 bases from V and 3 bases from J, with 14 bases in between. Germline V gene lookup returns CDR1 MDHEN and CDR2 SYDVKM. CDR3 in amino acids: CASSFRPGSDTGELFF. The CDR3 DNA reads as TGTGCCAGCAGTTTCCGCCCGGGGTCAGACACCGGGGAGCTGTTTTTT.

The gene calls are TRBV2 and TRBJ2-2; 11 nucleotides align to TRBD2. The CDR3 sequence is 17 residues long. Looked up from germline, CDR1 is SNHLY and CDR2 is FYNNEI. V was pared by 4 bases and J by 5 bases, with 9 bases of the junction left unmatched. The DNA for the CDR3 is TGTGCCAGCAGTGGGCTAGCGGGGGGCTCGAGAACCGGGGAGCTGTTTTTT. Translated: CASSGLAGGSRTGELFF.

This sequence joins TRBV5-1 and TRBJ2-1; D uncertain. The V gene lost 4 bases and the J gene lost 8 bases, with 10 bases spanning the gap. From germline, CDR1 is SGHRS and CDR2 YFSETQ. The CDR3 is 12 residues long. Here the CDR3 DNA reads TGCGCCAGCAGCCCGAGCGACTATGAGCAGTTCTTC. It codes for CASSPSDYEQFF.

The V call is TRBV19, the J call TRBJ2-7, with D possibly matching TRBD1 (5 bases). V lost 5 bases, J lost 3 bases, and 17 bases lay in between. This CDR3 region has 15 residues. Germline loops: CDR1 LNHDA, CDR2 SQIVND (reference sequence). DNA of the CDR3: TGTGCCAGTAGTGTCAAAATTCAGGGAAACTACGAGCAGTACTTC. It encodes CASSVKIQGNYEQYF.